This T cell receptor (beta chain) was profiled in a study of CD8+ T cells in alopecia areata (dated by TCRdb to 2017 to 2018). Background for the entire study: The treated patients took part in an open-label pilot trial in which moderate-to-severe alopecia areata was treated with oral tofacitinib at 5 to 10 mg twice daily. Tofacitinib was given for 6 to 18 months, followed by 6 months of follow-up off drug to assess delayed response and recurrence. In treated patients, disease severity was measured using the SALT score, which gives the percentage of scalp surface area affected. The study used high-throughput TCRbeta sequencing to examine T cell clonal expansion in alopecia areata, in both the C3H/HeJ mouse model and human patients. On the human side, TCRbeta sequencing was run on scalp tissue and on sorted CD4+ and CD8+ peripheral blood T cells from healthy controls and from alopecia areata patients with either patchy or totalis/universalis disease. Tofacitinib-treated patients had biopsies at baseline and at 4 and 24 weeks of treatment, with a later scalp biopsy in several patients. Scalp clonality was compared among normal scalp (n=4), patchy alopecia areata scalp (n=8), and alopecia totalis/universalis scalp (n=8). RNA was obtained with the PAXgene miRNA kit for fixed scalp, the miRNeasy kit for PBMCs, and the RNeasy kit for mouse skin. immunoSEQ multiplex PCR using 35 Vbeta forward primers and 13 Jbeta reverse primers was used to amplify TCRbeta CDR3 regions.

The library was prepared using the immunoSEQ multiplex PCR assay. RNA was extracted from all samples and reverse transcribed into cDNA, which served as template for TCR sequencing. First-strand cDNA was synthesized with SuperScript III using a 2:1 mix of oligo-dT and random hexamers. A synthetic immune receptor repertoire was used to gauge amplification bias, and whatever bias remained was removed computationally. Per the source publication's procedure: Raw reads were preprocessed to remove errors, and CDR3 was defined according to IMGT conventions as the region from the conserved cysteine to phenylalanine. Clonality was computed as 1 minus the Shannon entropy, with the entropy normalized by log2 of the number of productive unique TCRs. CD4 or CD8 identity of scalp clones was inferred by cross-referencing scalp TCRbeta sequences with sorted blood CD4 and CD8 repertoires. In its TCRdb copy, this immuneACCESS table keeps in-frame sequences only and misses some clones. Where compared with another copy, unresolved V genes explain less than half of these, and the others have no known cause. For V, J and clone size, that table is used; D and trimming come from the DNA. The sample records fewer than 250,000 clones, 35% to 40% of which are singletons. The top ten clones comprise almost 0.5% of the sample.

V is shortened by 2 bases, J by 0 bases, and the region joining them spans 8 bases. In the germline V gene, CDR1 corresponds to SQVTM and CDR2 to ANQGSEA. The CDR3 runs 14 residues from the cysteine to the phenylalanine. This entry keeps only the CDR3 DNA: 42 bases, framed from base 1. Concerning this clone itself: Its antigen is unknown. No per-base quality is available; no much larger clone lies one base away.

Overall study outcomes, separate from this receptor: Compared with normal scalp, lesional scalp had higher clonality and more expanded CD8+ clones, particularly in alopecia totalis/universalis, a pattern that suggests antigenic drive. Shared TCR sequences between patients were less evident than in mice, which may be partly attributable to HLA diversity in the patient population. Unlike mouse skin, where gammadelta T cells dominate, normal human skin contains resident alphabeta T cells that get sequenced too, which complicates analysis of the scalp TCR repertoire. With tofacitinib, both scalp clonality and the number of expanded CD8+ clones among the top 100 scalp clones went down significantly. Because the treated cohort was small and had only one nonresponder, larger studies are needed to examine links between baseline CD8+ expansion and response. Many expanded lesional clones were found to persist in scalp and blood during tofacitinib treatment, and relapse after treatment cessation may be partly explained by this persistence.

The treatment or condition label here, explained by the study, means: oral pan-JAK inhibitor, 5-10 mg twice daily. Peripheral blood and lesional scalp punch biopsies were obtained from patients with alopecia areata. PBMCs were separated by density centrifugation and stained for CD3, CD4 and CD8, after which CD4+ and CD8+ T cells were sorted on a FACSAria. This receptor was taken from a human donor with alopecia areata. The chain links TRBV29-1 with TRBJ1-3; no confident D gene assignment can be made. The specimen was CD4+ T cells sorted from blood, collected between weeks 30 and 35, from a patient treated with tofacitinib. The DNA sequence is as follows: TGCAGCGTTGAAATGGGGAACTCTGGAAACACCATATATTTT. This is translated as CSVEMGNSGNTIYF. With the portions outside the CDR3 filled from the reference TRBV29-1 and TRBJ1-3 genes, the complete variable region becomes SAVISQKPSRDICQRGTSLTIQCQVDSQVTMMFWYRQQPGQSLTLIATANQGSEATYESGFVIDKFPISRPNLTFSTLTVSNMSPEDSSIYLCSVEMGNSGNTIYFGEGSWLTVV.